This T cell receptor beta chain appears in the sequencing data of a study of T cells in Graves' hyperthyroidism and ophthalmopathy. The investigators amplified TCR beta CDR3 regions from RNA transcripts. The HTBI primer set drove a first-round RT-PCR of the TCR CDR3. TCRdb redid the calling of the multiplex PCR reads with MiXCR, one entry per CDR3 protein. The table has around 690,000 distinct CDR3 sequences, 17% seen once. Trimming shortened V by 2 bases and J by 4 bases, and 15 bases separated the two germline ends. Germline lookup yields CDR1 SGHNT and CDR2 YYREEE (reference sequence). The CDR3 covers 15 residues. Regarding the study as a whole: Ophthalmopathy onset followed model prediction by a median around 6.9 months. A 13 V-J model separated ophthalmopathy from stable hyperthyroidism.

This clonotype was seen more than once but under ten times. Its antigen remains unidentified. The sequence was obtained from a man in his fifties with Graves' hyperthyroidism. Sequencing was done on a sample of blood. The chain links TRBV5-4 to TRBJ1-1; D not certain. CDR3 DNA sequence: TGTGCCAGCAGCTTATCTGATCCGCACACCACTGAAGCTTTCTTT. Its translation is CASSLSDPHTTEAFF.